This entry lists 18 T cell receptor beta chains sequenced from one sample in a study of blood T cell repertoires in COVID-19. Here immunoSEQ multiplex PCR was the method, and the copy in TCRdb shows in-frame clones only, minus some. The sample has around 270,000 clones, 84% seen once; the top ten hold less than 2%. The sequenced sample was peripheral blood. Receptors were obtained from a woman aged 40-49 years who had recovered from COVID-19.

The V call is TRBV7-9, the J call TRBJ1-2; 7 bases are shared with TRBD1. The trim removed 4 bases at V and 4 bases at J, leaving 6 bases unmatched. Germline assignment: CDR1 SEHNR and CDR2 FQNEAQ (reference sequence). The CDR3 consists of 14 residues. CDR3 residues: CASSSFQGVYGYTF. The DNA for the CDR3 is TGTGCCAGCAGCTCCTTTCAGGGGGTCTATGGCTACACCTTC.

The V and J genes are TRBV19 and TRBJ2-7, with TRBD2 as a possible D gene (5 bases). The CDR3 sequence is 14 residues long. CDR1 is LNHDA, CDR2 SQIVND, per germline (reference sequence). The V end lost 11 bases, the J end lost 2 bases, and 19 bases lay between the germline ends. The CDR3 region is CASRPGSGAYEQYF. CDR3 sequence (DNA): TGTGCCTCAAGGCCGGGATCTGGGGCCTACGAGCAGTACTTC.

This chain joins TRBV30 and TRBJ2-6; 8 bases map to TRBD1. Germline V gene lookup returns CDR1 GTSNPN and CDR2 SVGIG (reference sequence). Trimming removed 3 bases from V and 2 bases from J; junction bases left unmatched: 3. The CDR3 totals 15 residues. The CDR3 loop is CAWSADRAGANVLTF. Here the CDR3 DNA reads TGTGCCTGGAGCGCGGACAGGGCTGGGGCCAACGTCCTGACTTTC. Together with reference TRBV30 and TRBJ2-6, the CDR3 gives the full variable domain: SQTIHQWPATLVQPVGSPLSLECTVEGTSNPNLYWYRQAAGRGLQLLFYSVGIGQISSEVPQNLSASRPQDRQFILSSKKLLLSDSGFYLCAWSADRAGANVLTFGAGSRLTVL.

The V call is TRBV24-1, the J call TRBJ1-1, with D hard to call. The V and J ends lost 7 bases and 10 bases respectively, with 21 bases between them. Germline V gene data show CDR1 as KGHDR and CDR2 as SFDVKD. The length of the CDR3 is 14 residues. The CDR3 loop is CATSDPGIWAGAFF. In DNA, the CDR3 is TGTGCCACCAGCGACCCGGGAATATGGGCTGGAGCTTTCTTT.

This rearrangement joins TRBV5-6 to TRBJ1-2, with TRBD1 as a possible D gene (5 bases). The CDR3 spans 16 residues. Trimming removed 2 bases at V and 0 bases at J, with 14 bases between. Germline values: CDR1 SGHDT, CDR2 YYEEEE. The CDR3 nucleotides read TGTGCCAGCAGCTTTTTCCGGGGGGGACCTAACTATGGCTACACCTTC. Encoded protein: CASSFFRGGPNYGYTF.

The chain couples TRBV5-1 to TRBJ2-7; D remains ambiguous. The ends were cut back, 5 bases at V and 3 bases at J, with 9 bases in the middle. CDR1 and CDR2 from the germline V gene are SGHRS and YFSETQ. This CDR3 region has 12 residues. CDR3 sequence: CASRPDNYEQYF. CDR3 nucleotide sequence: TGCGCCAGCAGACCCGACAACTACGAGCAGTACTTC.

The chain employs TRBV12-3 or TRBV12-4 and TRBJ2-1, with TRBD1 as a possible D gene (5 bases). This CDR3 has 12 residues. V was trimmed by 1 base and J by 14 bases, leaving 12 bases between them. The CDR3 sequence is CASSLGQGKEFF. The CDR3 region has the DNA TGTGCCAGCAGTTTAGGCCAGGGAAAGGAGTTCTTC.

V and J are TRBV11-2 and TRBJ2-7; 12 nucleotides line up with TRBD2. The CDR3 consists of 17 residues. Germline CDR1 SGHAT, CDR2 FQNNGV. With V trimmed by 4 bases and J by 2 bases, 9 bases remained unmatched. The chain's CDR3 is CASSSQLAGGPTYEQYF. The CDR3 DNA reads TGTGCCAGCAGCTCGCAACTAGCGGGGGGACCTACCTACGAGCAGTACTTC. Using reference TRBV11-2 and TRBJ2-7 for the parts outside the CDR3, the full variable domain is EAGVAQSPRYKIIEKRQSVAFWCNPISGHATLYWYQQILGQGPKLLIQFQNNGVVDDSQLPKDRFSAERLKGVDSTLKIQPAKLEDSAVYLCASSSQLAGGPTYEQYFGPGTRLTVT.

The CDR3 nucleotides are TGTGCCAGCAGCCCGTTCCAGGGCTCTCCTTACGAGCAGTACTTC. Translation: CASSPFQGSPYEQYF. The V gene is TRBV7-6, the J gene TRBJ2-7, with D tentatively TRBD1 (5 bases). This CDR3 is 15 amino acids long. Germline V gene sequence: CDR1 SGHVS, CDR2 FNYEAQ. V dropped 5 bases and J dropped 4 bases, with 18 bases sitting between them.

This chain connects TRBV2 to TRBJ1-1; D is perhaps TRBD1 (6 bases). This CDR3 region has 13 residues. Germline V gene lookup returns CDR1 SNHLY and CDR2 FYNNEI. The germline V and J ends were trimmed by 1 base and 5 bases, with 8 bases remaining between them. The CDR3, as DNA: TGTGCCAGCAGTGAAGAGAGGGGGACTGAAGCTTTCTTT. Translated: CASSEERGTEAFF.

Details on this clone: Additional DNA sequences in this sample encode the identical CDR3. V usage is TRBV3-1 (or the pseudogene TRBV3-2) and J usage is TRBJ1-1; 10 bases line up with TRBD1. The length of the CDR3 is 14 residues. Germline CDR1 and CDR2: LGHDT and YNNKEL (reference sequence). Germline trimming cut 1 base from V and 4 bases from J; bases unmatched to any gene: 0. CDR3 sequence reads: CASSQGTGGTEAFF. CDR3 nucleotide sequence: TGTGCCAGCAGCCAAGGGACAGGGGGCACTGAAGCTTTCTTT.

V and J are TRBV5-5 and TRBJ1-2; tentative D call: TRBD1 (6 bases). The CDR3 has 15 residues. CDR1 and CDR2 from the germline V gene are SGHKS and YYEKEE (reference sequence). Trimming took 6 bases from V and 4 from J, leaving 19 bases between them. The CDR3 is CASTRVGRGTYGYTF. CDR3 nucleotide sequence: TGTGCCAGCACTCGAGTGGGCAGGGGTACCTATGGCTACACCTTC. Complete variable domain (other parts from reference TRBV5-5 and TRBJ1-2): DAGVTQSPTHLIKTRGQQVTLRCSPISGHKSVSWYQQVLGQGPQFIFQYYEKEERGRGNFPDRFSARQFPNYSSELNVNALLLGDSALYLCASTRVGRGTYGYTFGSGTRLTVV.

The CDR3, as DNA: TGTGCCAGCAGTGAATCAGGGGAGTTGGTTGGCGAAAAACTGTTTTTT. Residues: CASSESGELVGEKLFF. The rearrangement uses TRBV2 and TRBJ1-4, with D perhaps matching TRBD1 (6 bases). The V gene's germline CDR1 is SNHLY and CDR2 FYNNEI. V dropped 2 bases and J dropped 8 bases, with 18 bases sitting between them. There are 16 residues in the CDR3. Supplemented by reference TRBV2 and TRBJ1-4, the full variable domain reads EPEVTQTPSHQVTQMGQEVILRCVPISNHLYFYWYRQILGQKVEFLVSFYNNEISEKSEIFDDQFSVERPDGSNFTLKIRSTKLEDSAMYFCASSESGELVGEKLFFGSGTQLSVL.

The V and J genes are TRBV11-3 and TRBJ2-1; D perhaps matches TRBD1 (5 bases). The CDR3 totals 12 residues. Deletions cut 6 bases from V and 6 bases from J, with 9 bases between. The V gene's germline CDR1 is SGHNT and CDR2 YENEEA. The CDR3 DNA follows: TGTGCCAGCAGTGGTAGGGGCAATGAGCAGTTCTTC. Translation: CASSGRGNEQFF. Drawing the rest from reference TRBV11-3 and TRBJ2-1, the complete variable domain is EAGVVQSPRYKIIEKKQPVAFWCNPISGHNTLYWYLQNLGQGPELLIRYENEEAVDDSQLPKDRFSAERLKGVDSTLKIQPAELGDSAVYLCASSGRGNEQFFGPGTRLTVL.

CDR3 DNA sequence: TGTGCCAGCAGCCAACCCGGGACAGGGGTCTCCTACGAGCAGTACTTC. Translating it yields CASSQPGTGVSYEQYF. The chain recombines TRBV4-2 with TRBJ2-7; TRBD1 matches 10 bases. V dropped 2 bases and J dropped 0; count of bases not matched to a gene: 4. Germline values: CDR1 LGHNA, CDR2 YNFKEQ. The CDR3 length is 16 residues.

V usage is TRBV28 and J usage is TRBJ1-1, with 8 bases lining up with TRBD1. The germline CDR1 and CDR2 sequences are MDHEN and SYDVKM. This CDR3 has 15 residues. Trimming removed 6 bases from V and 0 bases from J; junction bases left unmatched: 6. The CDR3 DNA follows: TGTGCCAGCAGCACAGGGGGGACAGTGAACACTGAAGCTTTCTTT. It codes for CASSTGGTVNTEAFF.

The chain couples TRBV30 to TRBJ2-2, with D possibly TRBD2 on 6 matching bases. Germline values: CDR1 GTSNPN, CDR2 SVGIG (reference sequence). Trimming cost V 6 bases and J 7 bases, with 18 bases left between them. CDR3 length: 14 residues. CDR3 DNA sequence: TGTGCCTGCCGTTCTTCGGGGGTGCTCGGGGAGCTGTTTTTT. Its protein product is CACRSSGVLGELFF.

This sequence joins TRBV5-4 and TRBJ2-7; 8 bases are a match to TRBD2. V shed 4 bases and J 6 bases; nucleotides not matched to a gene: 6. The germline V gene encodes CDR1 SGHNT and CDR2 YYREEE (reference sequence). This CDR3 has 13 amino acids. This chain's CDR3 is CASSPPGGSEQYF. The CDR3 DNA is TGTGCCAGCAGCCCCCCGGGAGGGAGCGAGCAGTACTTC. Drawing the rest from reference TRBV5-4 and TRBJ2-7, the complete variable domain is ETGVTQSPTHLIKTRGQQVTLRCSSQSGHNTVSWYQQALGQGPQFIFQYYREEENGRGNFPPRFSGLQFPNYSSELNVNALELDDSALYLCASSPPGGSEQYFGPGTRLTVT.